This entry lists 30 T cell receptor beta chains sequenced from one sample in a study of monozygotic twins with inflammatory bowel disease. TCRdb reprocessed the 5' RACE reads, keeping one entry per CDR3 protein, no DNA. The sample totals around 380,000 distinct CDR3 sequences. Sequenced sample: blood. Receptors originate from a human donor with ulcerative colitis or Crohn's disease, or a healthy co-twin of an affected twin (not recorded which).

V and J are TRBV11-1 and TRBJ2-7; with no DNA, the TCRdb D assignment of TRBD1 cannot be verified. This CDR3 region has 21 residues. Germline V gives CDR1 SGHAT, CDR2 FQDESV (reference sequence). Here the CDR3 reads CASSSDRGQLAAPSRPYEQYF.

This rearrangement joins TRBV7-2 to TRBJ1-3. The CDR3 loop spans 13 amino acids. Germline assignment: CDR1 SGHTA and CDR2 FQGNSA. The CDR3 spells CASSLVRVDTIYF.

This sequence joins TRBV27 and TRBJ1-5; no DNA is available, so the TRBD1 call from TCRdb remains unchecked. Germline CDR1 MNHEY, CDR2 SMNVEV (reference sequence). The CDR3 runs 14 residues. The CDR3 loop is CASSPDRVNQPQHF.

This chain uses TRBV27 with TRBJ2-3; the TRBD1 assignment by TCRdb is unverifiable without DNA. In germline, CDR1 is MNHEY, CDR2 SMNVEV (reference sequence). CDR3 length: 14 residues. The CDR3 reads CASSLNVPTDTQYF.

The chain links TRBV19 to TRBJ2-2; TCRdb reports TRBD2, a call that lacks DNA to check it against. Germline assignment: CDR1 LNHDA and CDR2 SQIVND (reference sequence). The CDR3 is 19 amino acids. CDR3 region: CASSKGRRTSGAYDGELFF. The variable domain in full, completed from reference TRBV19 and TRBJ2-2, reads DGGITQSPKYLFRKEGQNVTLSCEQNLNHDAMYWYRQDPGQGLRLIYYSQIVNDFQKGDIAEGYSVSREKKESFPLTVTSAQKNPTAFYLCASSKGRRTSGAYDGELFFGEGSRLTVL.

V usage is TRBV6-6 and J usage is TRBJ2-7. The CDR3 length is 14 residues. The germline V gene has CDR1 MNHNY and CDR2 SVGAGI (reference sequence). This CDR3 is CASSYSSWVLRQYF.

The rearrangement links TRBV4-2 to TRBJ2-1; TCRdb picks TRBD2, but there is no DNA to check that call. Germline V gene lookup returns CDR1 LGHNA and CDR2 YNFKEQ. The CDR3 runs to 16 residues. This chain's CDR3 is CASSQSSGGTYNEQFF.

V gene TRBV2 combines with J gene TRBJ1-2; checking the TCRdb D call of TRBD1 is not possible without DNA. Germline V CDR1 and CDR2: SNHLY, FYNNEI. The CDR3 has 14 amino acids. Here the CDR3 reads CASITGTGLYGYTF.

The rearrangement links TRBV30 to TRBJ2-5; TCRdb outputs TRBD1, but without DNA this stays unchecked. CDR1 is GTSNPN and CDR2 is SVGIG in the germline V gene (reference sequence). The CDR3 runs 12 residues. The CDR3 region is CAWSSGVGTQYF.

This sequence joins TRBV4-1 and TRBJ2-3; the D call of TRBD2 rests on TCRdb alone, since no DNA is present to check it. The germline CDR1 and CDR2 sequences are MGHRA and YSYEKL. The CDR3 length is 17 residues. CDR3 in amino acids: CASSQELSGRAGDTQYF.

V and J are TRBV5-6 and TRBJ2-7; TCRdb names TRBD1, which stays unverified in the absence of DNA. This CDR3 is built from 15 residues. Germline CDR1 SGHDT, CDR2 YYEEEE. The chain's CDR3 is CASSVYTGSVDEQYF.

This chain connects TRBV7-2 to TRBJ2-3. CDR3 size: 14 residues. Germline V gene sequence: CDR1 SGHTA, CDR2 FQGNSA. CDR3 sequence: CASSLNWRSGTQYF.

V is TRBV12-3 or TRBV12-4 and J is TRBJ2-1; with no DNA, the TCRdb D assignment of TRBD1 cannot be verified. The CDR3 has 14 amino acids. The CDR3 region is CASKSGTQNNEQFF.

This rearrangement joins TRBV3-1 to TRBJ2-7; TCRdb gives TRBD2 as the D gene, but with no DNA this cannot be confirmed. This CDR3 comprises 18 residues. The germline V gene has CDR1 LGHDT and CDR2 YNNKEL (reference sequence). The CDR3 sequence: CASSQGSSLAGGMYEQYF.

V usage is TRBV20-1 and J usage is TRBJ2-3; checking the TCRdb D call of TRBD2 is not possible without DNA. CDR3 length: 16 amino acids. Germline-derived CDR1 and CDR2 are DFQATT and SNEGSKA (reference sequence). CDR3 protein: CSARDHTSGAPDTQYF.

The V and J genes are TRBV4-2 and TRBJ1-2. The CDR3 length is 16 residues. CDR1 and CDR2 (germline): LGHNA, YNFKEQ. The CDR3 region is CASSQEVQGFGYGYTF.

The CDR3 loop reads CASSLASGDSGFF. The chain carries TRBV7-9 and TRBJ2-1; TCRdb's assignment of TRBD2 cannot be checked, as there is no DNA. CDR1 is SEHNR and CDR2 is FQNEAQ in the germline V gene (reference sequence). The CDR3 length is 13 residues. Full variable domain (outside the CDR3, taken from reference TRBV7-9 and TRBJ2-1): DTGVSQNPRHKITKRGQNVTFRCDPISEHNRLYWYRQTLGQGPEFLTYFQNEAQLEKSRLLSDRFSAERPKGSFSTLEIQRTEQGDSAMYLCASSLASGDSGFFGPGTRLTVL.

The V gene is TRBV5-6, the J gene TRBJ2-1; the D gene TCRdb calls, TRBD1, cannot be checked with no DNA. This CDR3 is 14 amino acids long. Germline assignment: CDR1 SGHDT and CDR2 YYEEEE. The chain's CDR3 is CASSSPRVGNEQFF.

V and J are TRBV3-1 and TRBJ2-1; TCRdb's D call of TRBD2 is untestable without DNA. CDR3 length: 16 amino acids. Germline values: CDR1 LGHDT, CDR2 YNNKEL (reference sequence). CDR3 amino acids: CASSPGAGLSYNEQFF.

The CDR3 spells CASSQGNNQPQHF. The V and J genes are TRBV18 and TRBJ1-5; as DNA is missing, the TRBD1 call by TCRdb cannot be tested. Germline V lookup: CDR1 KGHSH, CDR2 LQKENI. The CDR3 consists of 13 residues.

The V and J genes are TRBV6-5 and TRBJ2-5; the D gene TCRdb calls, TRBD2, cannot be checked with no DNA. The CDR3 spans 15 residues. Germline lookup yields CDR1 MNHEY and CDR2 SVGAGI. The CDR3 region is CASSYSTGGQETQYF.

The chain employs TRBV6-5 and TRBJ2-5; as DNA is missing, the TRBD1 call by TCRdb cannot be tested. Germline-derived CDR1 and CDR2 are MNHEY and SVGAGI. This CDR3 comprises 15 residues. The CDR3 loop reads CASSYSSGLEETQYF.

V usage is TRBV12-3 or TRBV12-4 and J usage is TRBJ1-1; the D call of TRBD1 rests on TCRdb alone, since no DNA is present to check it. This CDR3 has 14 amino acids. CDR3 region: CASSLVGGEGEAFF.

The rearrangement uses TRBV20-1 and TRBJ2-1. The CDR3 is made up of 14 amino acids. Germline assignment: CDR1 DFQATT and CDR2 SNEGSKA (reference sequence). CDR3 in amino acids: CSARDLASYNEQFF.

The rearrangement joins TRBV5-4 to TRBJ2-2; without DNA, the TCRdb call of TRBD1 cannot be checked. Germline CDR1 SGHNT, CDR2 YYREEE (reference sequence). The CDR3 runs to 16 residues. CDR3 protein: CASSLVAPINTGELFF.

The chain employs TRBV7-8 and TRBJ2-7; without DNA, the TCRdb call of TRBD2 cannot be checked. Per the germline V gene, CDR1 is SGHVS and CDR2 is FQNEAQ. The CDR3 consists of 15 residues. The CDR3 region is CASSSGLSGSSEQYF.

J is TRBJ1-5 and V is TRBV20-1. The CDR3 runs to 12 residues. Germline CDR1 reads DFQATT; CDR2 reads SNEGSKA (reference sequence). The CDR3 here is CSVSGDDQPQHF.

The V call is TRBV20-1, the J call TRBJ2-3; with no DNA, the TCRdb D assignment of TRBD2 cannot be verified. The germline CDR1 and CDR2 sequences are DFQATT and SNEGSKA (reference sequence). This CDR3 has 15 amino acids. CDR3 in amino acids: CSGILAVRVTDTQYF.

J is TRBJ2-6 and V is TRBV20-1; TCRdb designates TRBD1, a call that cannot be tested without DNA. There are 14 residues in the CDR3. The germline V gene has CDR1 DFQATT and CDR2 SNEGSKA (reference sequence). CDR3 in amino acids: CSARRVSGANVLTF.

The chain has TRBV11-2 and TRBJ2-7; the D call of TRBD2 rests on TCRdb alone, since no DNA is present to check it. This CDR3 region has 17 residues. Germline CDR1 reads SGHAT; CDR2 reads FQNNGV. The CDR3 sequence is CASSLTPSGLGSYEQYF.